The 5 T cell receptor beta chains below come from one sample, sequenced in a study of cytomegalovirus exposure and HLA in healthy donors. This PCR relied on a set of 60 Vbeta primers and 13 Jbeta primers. Generated by immunoSEQ multiplex PCR, the TCRdb table keeps only in-frame clones and is missing some. The sample lists approximately 100,000 clones; approximately 70% were seen once. Sequences were obtained from PBMCs. The receptors shown here come from a woman aged 50 to 60 in good health and CMV-seronegative.

The chain combines TRBV10-3 with TRBJ2-1; D remains unclear. CDR3 length: 14 amino acids. Germline V lookup: CDR1 ENHRY, CDR2 SYGVKD. Trimming removed 7 bases from V and 0 bases from J, with 10 bases in between. The CDR3 DNA follows: TGTGCCATCATGGAGCAGAGCTCCTACAATGAGCAGTTCTTC. Translation: CAIMEQSSYNEQFF.

This clone was seen only once. The chain links TRBV4-1 to TRBJ1-2; D possibly corresponds to TRBD1 (6 bases). The CDR3 spans 15 residues. V dropped 0 bases and J dropped 10 bases, with 18 bases sitting between them. Germline V gene lookup returns CDR1 MGHRA and CDR2 YSYEKL. CDR3 DNA: TGCGCCAGCAGCCAAGATTGGGGGGGCGGTATGGACTACACCTTC. Translating gives CASSQDWGGGMDYTF.

The CDR3: CASHEDRGRTEAFF. CDR3 bases: TGTGCCAGTCACGAAGACAGGGGGAGAACTGAAGCTTTCTTT. This rearrangement joins TRBV2 to TRBJ1-1, with 9 bases identical to TRBD1. Germline lookup yields CDR1 SNHLY and CDR2 FYNNEI. The CDR3 runs to 14 residues. V was clipped by 9 bases and J by 5 bases; unmatched bases: 10.

This clone was seen just once. The chain recombines TRBV11-2 with TRBJ2-3; TRBD2 might be the D (5 bases). This CDR3 has 16 amino acids. The ends were cut back, 0 bases at V and 2 bases at J, with 12 bases in the middle. Germline CDR1 reads SGHAT; CDR2 reads FQNNGV. This CDR3 is CASSLDGLSITDTQYF. CDR3 nucleotides: TGTGCCAGCAGCTTAGATGGACTTTCTATCACAGATACGCAGTATTTT.

This clone was counted between two and nine times. The chain has TRBV5-1 and TRBJ2-3, with 8 bases lining up with TRBD2. Per germline, CDR1 SGHRS and CDR2 YFSETQ. V gave up 1 base and J gave up 3 bases; unmatched junction bases: 7. The CDR3 is 16 amino acids. CDR3 DNA sequence: TGCGCCAGCAGCTTGTTCCTGCGGGGGGAAACAGATACGCAGTATTTT. This gives the protein CASSLFLRGETDTQYF.